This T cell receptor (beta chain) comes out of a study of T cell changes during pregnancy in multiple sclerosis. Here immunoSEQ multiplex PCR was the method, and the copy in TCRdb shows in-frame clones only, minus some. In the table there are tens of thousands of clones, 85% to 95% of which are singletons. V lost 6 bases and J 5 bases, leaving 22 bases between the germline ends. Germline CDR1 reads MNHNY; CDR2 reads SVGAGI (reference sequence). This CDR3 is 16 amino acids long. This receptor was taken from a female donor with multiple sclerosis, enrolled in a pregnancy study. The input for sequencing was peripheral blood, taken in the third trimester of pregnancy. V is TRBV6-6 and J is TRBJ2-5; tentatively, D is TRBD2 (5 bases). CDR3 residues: CASSPGLARNVETQYF. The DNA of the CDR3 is TGTGCCAGCAGCCCTGGACTGGCCCGGAACGTCGAGACCCAGTACTTC.